This T cell receptor (beta chain) is from a study of T cell responses to AZD1222 COVID-19 vaccine. Study-level background: Combined were second doses at about 4 or about 12 weeks.

V lost 3 bases, J lost 1 base, and 12 bases lay in between. CDR3 length: 16 amino acids. CDR1 is MRHNA and CDR2 is SNTAGT in the germline V gene. Sequenced by immunoSEQ multiplex PCR; TCRdb stores in-frame clones only, minus some. The data show fewer than 120,000 clones, 81% seen once. Points on this clone: Its antigen is undetermined.

The study's findings and limits: Donors skewed white British and female; clonal diversity was possibly underestimated.

The sequences come from peripheral blood, collected on day 0 of AZD1222 vaccination. This receptor was identified in an adult in good health. This chain joins TRBV6-4 and TRBJ2-2, with D possibly being TRBD1 or TRBD2 (5 bases each). The CDR3 bases are TGTGCCAGCAGTGAAACTCCGGGGCAGAACACCGGGGAGCTGTTTTTT. Amino acids: CASSETPGQNTGELFF.